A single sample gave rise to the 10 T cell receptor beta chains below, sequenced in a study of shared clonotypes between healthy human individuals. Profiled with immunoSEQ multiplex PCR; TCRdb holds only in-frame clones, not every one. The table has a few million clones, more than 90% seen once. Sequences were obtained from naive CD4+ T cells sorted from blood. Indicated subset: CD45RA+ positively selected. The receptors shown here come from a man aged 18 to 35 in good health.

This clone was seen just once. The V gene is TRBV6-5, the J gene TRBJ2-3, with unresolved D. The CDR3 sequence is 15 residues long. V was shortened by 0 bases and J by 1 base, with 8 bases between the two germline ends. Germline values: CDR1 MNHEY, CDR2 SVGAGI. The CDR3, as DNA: TGTGCCAGCAGTTACTCGGGCCCGCGCACAGATACGCAGTATTTT. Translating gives CASSYSGPRTDTQYF.

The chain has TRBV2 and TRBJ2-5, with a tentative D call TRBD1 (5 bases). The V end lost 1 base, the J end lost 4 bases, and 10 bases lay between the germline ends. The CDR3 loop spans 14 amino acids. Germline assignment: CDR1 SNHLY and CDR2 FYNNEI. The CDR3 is CASSEGQSRETQYF. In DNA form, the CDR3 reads TGTGCCAGCAGTGAAGGACAGTCCCGAGAGACCCAGTACTTC.

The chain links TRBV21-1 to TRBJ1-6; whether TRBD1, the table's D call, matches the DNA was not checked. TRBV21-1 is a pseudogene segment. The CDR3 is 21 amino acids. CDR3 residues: CASSKRGVRTGTGEMSSPLHF. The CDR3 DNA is TGTGCCAGCAGCAAAAGGGGAGTTCGGACCGGGACAGGGGAAATGAGTTCACCCCTCCACTTT.

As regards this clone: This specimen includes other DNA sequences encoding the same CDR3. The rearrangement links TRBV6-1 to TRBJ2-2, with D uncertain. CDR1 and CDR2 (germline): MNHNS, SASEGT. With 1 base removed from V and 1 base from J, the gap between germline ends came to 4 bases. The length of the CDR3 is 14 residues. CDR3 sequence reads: CASSEVRNTGELFF. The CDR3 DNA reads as TGTGCCAGCAGTGAAGTTCGGAACACCGGGGAGCTGTTTTTT.

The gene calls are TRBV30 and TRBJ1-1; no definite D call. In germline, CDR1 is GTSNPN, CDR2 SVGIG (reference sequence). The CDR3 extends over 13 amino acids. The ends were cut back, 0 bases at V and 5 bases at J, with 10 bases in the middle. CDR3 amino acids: CAWSVRTGTEAFF. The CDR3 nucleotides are TGTGCCTGGAGTGTACGCACGGGGACTGAAGCTTTCTTT.

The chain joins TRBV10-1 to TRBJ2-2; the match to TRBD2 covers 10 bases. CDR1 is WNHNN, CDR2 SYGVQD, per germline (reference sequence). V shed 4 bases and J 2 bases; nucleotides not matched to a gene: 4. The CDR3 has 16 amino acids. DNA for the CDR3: TGCGCCAGCAGTGGGCCTAGCGGGGGAAACACCGGGGAGCTGTTTTTT. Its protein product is CASSGPSGGNTGELFF.

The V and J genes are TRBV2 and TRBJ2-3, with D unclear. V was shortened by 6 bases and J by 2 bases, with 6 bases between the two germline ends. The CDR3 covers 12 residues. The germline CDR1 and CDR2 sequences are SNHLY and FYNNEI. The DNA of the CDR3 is TGTGCCAGCAGACTGACCACAGATACGCAGTATTTT. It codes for CASRLTTDTQYF.

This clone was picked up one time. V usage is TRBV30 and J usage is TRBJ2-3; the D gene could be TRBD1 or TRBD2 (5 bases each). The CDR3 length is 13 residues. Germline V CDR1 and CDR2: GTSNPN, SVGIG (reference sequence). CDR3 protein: CAYSLPGPDTQYF. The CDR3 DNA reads TGTGCTTATTCTCTTCCGGGGCCTGATACGCAGTATTTT.

In DNA, the CDR3 is TGTGCCAGCAGTTCGGGGTATAGCAATCAGCCCCAGCATTTT. This translates into CASSSGYSNQPQHF. The genes are TRBV2 and TRBJ1-5; D is undetermined. Trimming removed 5 bases at V and 0 bases at J, with 8 bases between. Germline V gives CDR1 SNHLY, CDR2 FYNNEI. CDR3 length: 14 amino acids.

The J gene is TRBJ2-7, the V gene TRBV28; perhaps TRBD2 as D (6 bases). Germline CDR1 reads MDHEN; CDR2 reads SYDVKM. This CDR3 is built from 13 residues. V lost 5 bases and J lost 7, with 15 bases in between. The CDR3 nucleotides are TGTGCCAGCAGTCCAGGGACTTTTGGGGAGCAGTACTTC. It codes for CASSPGTFGEQYF.